This T cell receptor beta chain was identified during a study of shared clonotypes between healthy human individuals. Germline V gene sequence: CDR1 SNHLY, CDR2 FYNNEI. Trimming took off 0 bases at V and 4 bases at J, with 12 bases between the two ends. The CDR3 spans 15 residues. Only in-frame clones appear in the TCRdb table, and some are missing; sequencing was by immunoSEQ multiplex PCR. Found here are 470,000 or so clones, around 73% of them singletons; the top ten hold around 13%. Sample: PBMCs. This TCR was sampled from a middle-aged woman in good health. Some clones in this sample may be carry-over from other donors' samples. The genes are TRBV2 and TRBJ1-1; D gene ambiguous. The CDR3 sequence: CASSEARKGGTEAFF. CDR3 coding DNA: TGTGCCAGCAGTGAAGCAAGGAAAGGTGGCACTGAAGCTTTCTTT.